This T cell receptor (beta chain) was captured by sequencing in a study of blood T cell repertoires in COVID-19. Study-level background: Italy, Spain and the United States were the sources of the convalescent and acute COVID-19 samples.

The V gene's germline CDR1 is MNHEY and CDR2 SMNVEV (reference sequence). V lost 3 bases to trimming and J lost 6 bases, with 10 bases between them. The CDR3 spans 13 residues. In terms of age and location, participants ranged from roughly 18 to 100 years and lived in about two dozen US areas. Participants had their cohort set by participant-reported clinical history. As handled by the study authors: Using reference gene primer amplification, nucleated cell counts were estimated. Some clones are missing from TCRdb's copy, which holds only in-frame ones; the method was immunoSEQ multiplex PCR. The V and J calls and clone size were taken over from that table, and D and trimming were inferred from the DNA. The sample has 300,000 to 400,000 clones; 80% to 90% are singletons.

This chain uses TRBV27 with TRBJ2-3; weak D call: TRBD2 (6 bases). Sequencing was carried out using PBMCs or T cells enriched from blood (not recorded which). The TCR comes from a woman aged 40 to 50 with acute COVID-19. The CDR3 nucleotides are TGTGCCAGCAGTTTCGGACTACCGGATACGCAGTATTTT. This codes for CASSFGLPDTQYF.